These T cell receptor beta chains were read from a single sample in a study of blood T cell repertoires in COVID-19. This table comes from immunoSEQ multiplex PCR, and its TCRdb copy is limited to in-frame clones, with some not included. This sample carries 150,000 to 200,000 clones, 84% of them seen once, and the ten largest clones take less than 20%. Sequencing was carried out using peripheral blood. The source is a woman older than 75 with acute or convalescent COVID-19. CDR3s leave out the opening cysteine and the closing phenylalanine or tryptophan.

TRBV6-5	TRBJ1-5	ASSYSGNNQPQH
TRBV4-2	TRBJ2-5	ASSQETSGRETQY
TRBV18	TRBJ1-1	ASSRRVDGGSEAF
TRBV9	TRBJ1-1	ASSPQTAEGEAF
TRBV13	TRBJ2-7	ASSLRLAGDQAYEQY
TRBV3-1/TRBV3-2	TRBJ2-2	ASSQATGELF
TRBV10-3	TRBJ2-7	AISESRDRGGEQY
TRBV6-4	TRBJ1-2	ASSPSPLGDIYGYT
TRBV14	TRBJ2-5	ASSQDGRAQETQY
TRBV2	TRBJ2-1	AGGGDNEQF
TRBV18	TRBJ1-1	ASSQLDRNTEAF
TRBV12-2	TRBJ2-3	ASRLVGQRTSTDTQY
TRBV7-9	TRBJ2-5	ASSLAGGQDVETQY
TRBV29-1	TRBJ1-2	SVAQGAFGYT
TRBV2	TRBJ2-7	ASSEGGTGAYEQY
TRBV7-9	TRBJ1-2	ASSLLFDGYT
TRBV19	TRBJ1-5	ASSIDRGHNQPQH
TRBV5-1	TRBJ2-7	ASSFTQGLYEQY
TRBV7-6	TRBJ2-7	ASSPTVDSKYEQY
TRBV5-1	TRBJ1-6	ASSLGQGTNSPLH
TRBV10-2	TRBJ2-5	ASGPGHEETQY
TRBV27	TRBJ2-7	ASRRDIRSYEQY
TRBV19	TRBJ2-5	ASSKTPGLAGFGETQY
TRBV10-1	TRBJ2-1	ASSESRRGGGNEQF
TRBV2	TRBJ2-5	ASNQAVETQY
TRBV6-4	TRBJ2-1	ASSVGLAGERQF
TRBV5-5	TRBJ1-6	ASSPGQGGLYNSPLH
TRBV5-5	TRBJ2-1	ASNQYGSGDNEQF
TRBV6-4	TRBJ2-3	ASSDQGAADTQY
TRBV2	TRBJ2-1	ASSVGGRAGNEQF
TRBV6-5	TRBJ1-5	ASSYQGANQPQH
TRBV5-1	TRBJ1-6	ASSSSQGAHSPLH
TRBV6-5	TRBJ1-6	ASSYSDSANSPLH
TRBV5-1	TRBJ2-2	ASSSRTLRGTGELF
TRBV3-1/TRBV3-2	TRBJ1-2	ASSPRQGNYGYT
TRBV9	TRBJ2-2	ASSGDRLNTGELF
TRBV29-1	TRBJ2-3	SVERVAGGSTDTQY
TRBV9	TRBJ1-5	ASSVDGGNQPQH
TRBV21-1	TRBJ1-1	ASSNQRQGRNTEAF
TRBV20-1	TRBJ2-2	SASGSRPTGELF
TRBV5-1	TRBJ2-1	ASSMGQGDYNEQF
TRBV4-2	TRBJ2-3	ASRDSYTDTQY
TRBV30	TRBJ2-7	AWNRARTSGGNYEQY
TRBV28	TRBJ2-4	ASSHDRGRRGY
TRBV5-1	TRBJ1-1	ASTRMGQTEAF
TRBV6-5	TRBJ2-1	ASSYSPRYYNEQF
TRBV6-5	TRBJ1-5	ASTGDGNQPQH
TRBV9	TRBJ2-7	ASSPRDFPSYEQY
TRBV4-1	TRBJ2-7	ASSQRTDLRYEQY
TRBV6-5	TRBJ2-2	ASKTRDLSIGELF
TRBV6-2/TRBV6-3	TRBJ2-7	ASSSFRDRALYEQY
TRBV29-1	TRBJ1-2	SAGGQKGANYGYT
TRBV5-4	TRBJ1-5	ASSLGTGSDQPQH
TRBV6-1	TRBJ1-2	ASSEDGQGRKGYT
TRBV6-1	TRBJ2-7	ASSVGLALPLYEQY
TRBV2	TRBJ1-6	ASSQGQTTGGSPLH
TRBV4-1	TRBJ2-4	ASSQDRGARGIAKNIQY
TRBV12-3/TRBV12-4	TRBJ1-4	ASSRGLERLF
TRBV5-1	TRBJ1-1	ASSTGTGGRTEAF